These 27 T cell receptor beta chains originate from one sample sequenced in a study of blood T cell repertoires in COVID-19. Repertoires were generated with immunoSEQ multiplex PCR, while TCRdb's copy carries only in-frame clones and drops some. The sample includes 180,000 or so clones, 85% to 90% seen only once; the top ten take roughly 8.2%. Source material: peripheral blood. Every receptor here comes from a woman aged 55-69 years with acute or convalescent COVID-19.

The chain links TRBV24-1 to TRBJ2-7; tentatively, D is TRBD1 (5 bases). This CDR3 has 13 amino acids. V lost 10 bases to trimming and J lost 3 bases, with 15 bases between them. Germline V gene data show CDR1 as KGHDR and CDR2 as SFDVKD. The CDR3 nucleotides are TGTGCCACTCCAGACAGACGCCGCTACGAGCAGTACGTC. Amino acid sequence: CATPDRRRYEQYV.

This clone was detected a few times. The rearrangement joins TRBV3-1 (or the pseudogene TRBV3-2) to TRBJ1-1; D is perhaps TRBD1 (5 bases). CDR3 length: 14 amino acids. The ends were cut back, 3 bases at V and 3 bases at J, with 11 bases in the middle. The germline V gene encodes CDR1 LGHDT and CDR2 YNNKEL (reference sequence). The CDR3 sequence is CASSQLIGDTEAFF. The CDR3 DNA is TGTGCCAGCAGCCAGCTGATAGGGGACACTGAAGCTTTCTTT.

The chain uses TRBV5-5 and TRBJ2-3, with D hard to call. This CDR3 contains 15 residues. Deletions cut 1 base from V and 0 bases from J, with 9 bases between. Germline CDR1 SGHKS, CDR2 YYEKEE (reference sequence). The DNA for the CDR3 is TGTGCCAGCAGCTTGAGAGCTGCTAGCACAGATACGCAGTATTTT. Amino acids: CASSLRAASTDTQYF.

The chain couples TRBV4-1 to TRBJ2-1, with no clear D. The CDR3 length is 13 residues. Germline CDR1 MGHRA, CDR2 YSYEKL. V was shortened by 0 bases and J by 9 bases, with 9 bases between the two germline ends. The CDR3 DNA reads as TGCGCCAGCAGCCAAGAAGGAGCGTTTGAGCAGTTCTTC. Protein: CASSQEGAFEQFF.

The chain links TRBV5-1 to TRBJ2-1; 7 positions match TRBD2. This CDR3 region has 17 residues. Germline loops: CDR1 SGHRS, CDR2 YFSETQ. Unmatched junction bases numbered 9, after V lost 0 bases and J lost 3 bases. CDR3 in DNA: TGCGCCAGCAGCTTGGAAAGTGGTCTAGCGGACTACAATGAGCAGTTCTTC. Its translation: CASSLESGLADYNEQFF.

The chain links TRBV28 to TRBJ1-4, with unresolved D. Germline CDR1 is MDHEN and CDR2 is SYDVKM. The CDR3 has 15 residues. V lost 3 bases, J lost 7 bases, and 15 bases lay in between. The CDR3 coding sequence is TGTGCCAGCAGTTTCTTGGGAATACGGGGTGAAAAACTGTTTTTT. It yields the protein CASSFLGIRGEKLFF.

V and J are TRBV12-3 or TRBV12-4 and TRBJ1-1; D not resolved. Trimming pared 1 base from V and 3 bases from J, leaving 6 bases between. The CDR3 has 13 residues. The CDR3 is CASSLDVDTEAFF. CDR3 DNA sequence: TGTGCCAGCAGTTTAGATGTAGACACTGAAGCTTTCTTT.

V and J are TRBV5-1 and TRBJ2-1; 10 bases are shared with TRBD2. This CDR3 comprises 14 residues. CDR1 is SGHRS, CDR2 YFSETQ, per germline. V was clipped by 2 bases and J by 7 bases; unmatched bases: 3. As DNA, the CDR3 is TGCGCCAGCAGCTTAGCGGGAGGGAGGAATGAGCAGTTCTTC. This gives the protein CASSLAGGRNEQFF.

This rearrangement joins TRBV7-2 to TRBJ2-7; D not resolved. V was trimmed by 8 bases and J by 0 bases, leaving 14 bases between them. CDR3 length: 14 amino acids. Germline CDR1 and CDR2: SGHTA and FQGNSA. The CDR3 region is CASARVASSYEQYV. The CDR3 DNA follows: TGTGCCAGCGCCCGGGTGGCTTCCTCCTACGAGCAGTACGTC.

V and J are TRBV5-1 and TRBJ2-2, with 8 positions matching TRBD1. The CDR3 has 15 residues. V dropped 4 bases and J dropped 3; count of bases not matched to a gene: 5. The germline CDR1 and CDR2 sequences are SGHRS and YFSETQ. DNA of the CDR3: TGCGCCAGCAGCAAAGGACAGGGACACACCGGGGAGCTGTTTTTT. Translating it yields CASSKGQGHTGELFF.

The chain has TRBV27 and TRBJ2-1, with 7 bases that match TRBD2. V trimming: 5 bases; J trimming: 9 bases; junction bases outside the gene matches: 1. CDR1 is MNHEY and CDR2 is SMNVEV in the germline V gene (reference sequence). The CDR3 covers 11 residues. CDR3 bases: TGTGCCAGCAGTCGCGGGGGTGAGCAGTTCTTC. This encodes CASSRGGEQFF.

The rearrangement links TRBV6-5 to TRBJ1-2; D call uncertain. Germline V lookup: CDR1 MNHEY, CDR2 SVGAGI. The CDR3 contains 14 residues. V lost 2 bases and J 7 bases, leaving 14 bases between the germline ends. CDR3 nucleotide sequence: TGTGCCAGCAGTTACGGCACACATACAAGTGGCTACACCTTC. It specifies CASSYGTHTSGYTF.

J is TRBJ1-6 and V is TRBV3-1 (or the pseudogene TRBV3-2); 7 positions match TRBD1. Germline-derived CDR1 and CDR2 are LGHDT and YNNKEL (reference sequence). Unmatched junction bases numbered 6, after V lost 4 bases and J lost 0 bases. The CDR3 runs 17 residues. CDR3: CASSPSGTVSYNSPLHF. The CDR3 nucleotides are TGTGCCAGCAGCCCTTCCGGGACAGTCTCCTATAATTCACCCCTCCACTTT.

CDR3 DNA sequence: TGTGCCAGCAGTTGGGGGACAGGCAATGGCTACACCTTC. Protein product: CASSWGTGNGYTF. This sequence joins TRBV27 and TRBJ1-2, with 8 bases lining up with TRBD1. Losses at the gene ends were 4 bases for V and 6 bases for J; bases not matched to a gene: 4. This CDR3 is 13 amino acids long. Per the germline V gene, CDR1 is MNHEY and CDR2 is SMNVEV (reference sequence).

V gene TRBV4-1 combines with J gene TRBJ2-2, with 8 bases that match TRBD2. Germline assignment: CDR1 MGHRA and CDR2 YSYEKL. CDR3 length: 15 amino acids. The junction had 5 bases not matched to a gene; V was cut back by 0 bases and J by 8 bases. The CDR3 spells CASSQDGAGAGELFF. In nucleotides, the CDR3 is TGCGCCAGCAGCCAAGATGGAGCGGGAGCGGGGGAGCTGTTTTTT.

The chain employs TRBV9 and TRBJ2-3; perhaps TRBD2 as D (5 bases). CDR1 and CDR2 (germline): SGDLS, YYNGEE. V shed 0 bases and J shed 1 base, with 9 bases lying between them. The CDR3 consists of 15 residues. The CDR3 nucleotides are TGTGCCAGCAGCGTAGAGTTTAGCGGCACAGATACGCAGTATTTT. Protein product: CASSVEFSGTDTQYF.

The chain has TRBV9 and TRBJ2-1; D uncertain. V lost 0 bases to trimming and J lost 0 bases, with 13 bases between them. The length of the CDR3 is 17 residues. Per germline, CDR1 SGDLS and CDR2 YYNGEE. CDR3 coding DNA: TGTGCCAGCAGCGTAGGTCAGGCCCCGAGCTCCTACAATGAGCAGTTCTTC. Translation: CASSVGQAPSSYNEQFF.

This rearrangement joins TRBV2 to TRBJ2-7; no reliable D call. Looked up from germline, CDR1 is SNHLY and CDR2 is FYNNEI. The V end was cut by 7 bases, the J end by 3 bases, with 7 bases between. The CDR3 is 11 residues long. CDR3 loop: CASTSYYEQYF. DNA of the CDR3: TGTGCCAGCACAAGCTACTACGAGCAGTACTTC.

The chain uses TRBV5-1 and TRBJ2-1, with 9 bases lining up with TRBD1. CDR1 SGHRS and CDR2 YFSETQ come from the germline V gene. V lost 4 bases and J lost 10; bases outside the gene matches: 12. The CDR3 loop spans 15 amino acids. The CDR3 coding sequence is TGCGCCAGCAGCATTGACAGGGGGAACGGTCAGGAGCAGTTCTTC. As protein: CASSIDRGNGQEQFF.

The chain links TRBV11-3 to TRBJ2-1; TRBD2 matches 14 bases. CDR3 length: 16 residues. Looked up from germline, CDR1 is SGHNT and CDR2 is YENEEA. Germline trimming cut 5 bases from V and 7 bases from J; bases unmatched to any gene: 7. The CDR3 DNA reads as TGTGCCAGCAGCCCGAGACTAGCGGGAGGGCCAAATGAGCAGTTCTTC. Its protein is CASSPRLAGGPNEQFF.

The CDR3 coding sequence is TGCACCAGCAGCCACCCCAAACGGGGAGTGGGACTAGAGGTGCCCAATGAGCAGTTCTTC. Translating gives CTSSHPKRGVGLEVPNEQFF. This sequence joins TRBV1 and TRBJ2-1; TRBD2 is the table's D call and was not checked against the DNA. TRBV1 is deemed a pseudogene. This CDR3 spans 20 amino acids.

DNA of the CDR3: TGTGCCAGCACCGGGACTAGCGGGGGATACGAGCAGTACTTC. It yields the protein CASTGTSGGYEQYF. The V call is TRBV6-5, the J call TRBJ2-7; 14 nucleotides line up with TRBD2. V shed 7 bases, J shed 4 bases, and the junction held 3 bases outside the gene matches. The germline gives CDR1 MNHEY, CDR2 SVGAGI. This CDR3 has 14 residues.

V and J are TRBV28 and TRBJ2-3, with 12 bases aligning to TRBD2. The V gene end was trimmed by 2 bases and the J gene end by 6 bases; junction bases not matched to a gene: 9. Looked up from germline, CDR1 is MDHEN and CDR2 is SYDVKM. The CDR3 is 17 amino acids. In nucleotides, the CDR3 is TGTGCCAGCAGTTTAGAGGGGCTAGCGGGAGGGTCGGATACGCAGTATTTT. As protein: CASSLEGLAGGSDTQYF.

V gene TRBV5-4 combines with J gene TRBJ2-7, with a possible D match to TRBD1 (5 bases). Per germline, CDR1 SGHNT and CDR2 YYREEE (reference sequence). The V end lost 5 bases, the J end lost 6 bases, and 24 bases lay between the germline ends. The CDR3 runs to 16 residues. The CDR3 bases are TGTGCCAGCAGAGCCCTTCTAGGGAAGGGGCTAGGCGAGCAGTACTTC. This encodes CASRALLGKGLGEQYF.

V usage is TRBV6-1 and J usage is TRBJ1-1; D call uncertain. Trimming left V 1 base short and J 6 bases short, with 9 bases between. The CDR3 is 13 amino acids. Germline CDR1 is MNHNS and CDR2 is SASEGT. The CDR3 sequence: CASSEEADAEAFF. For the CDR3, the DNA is TGTGCCAGCAGTGAAGAAGCGGACGCTGAAGCTTTCTTT.

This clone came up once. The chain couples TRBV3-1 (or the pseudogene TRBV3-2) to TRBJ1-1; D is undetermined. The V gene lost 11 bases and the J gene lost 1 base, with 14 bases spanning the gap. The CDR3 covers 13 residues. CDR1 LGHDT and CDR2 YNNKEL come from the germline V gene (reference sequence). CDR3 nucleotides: TGTGCCTCCTCCAGGAAGGAGAACACTGAAGCTTTCTTT. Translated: CASSRKENTEAFF.

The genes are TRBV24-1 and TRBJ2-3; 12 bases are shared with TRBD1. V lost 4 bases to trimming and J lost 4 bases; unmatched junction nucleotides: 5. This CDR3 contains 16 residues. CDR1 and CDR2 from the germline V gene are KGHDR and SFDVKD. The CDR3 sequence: CATSEGTGGRSDTQYF. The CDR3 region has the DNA TGTGCCACCAGTGAGGGGACAGGGGGCCGGTCAGATACGCAGTATTTT.